What follows are 8 T cell receptor beta chains derived from one specimen sequenced in a study of blood T cell repertoires in COVID-19. Clones were read by immunoSEQ multiplex PCR, and TCRdb kept only the in-frame ones, dropping some. The sample lists hundreds of thousands of clones, just under 90% occurring once. The sequenced sample consisted of PBMCs or T cells enriched from blood (not recorded which). The receptors stem from a woman younger than 45 with acute COVID-19.

This rearrangement joins TRBV10-3 to TRBJ2-3; D might be TRBD2 (6 bases). Germline CDR1 reads ENHRY; CDR2 reads SYGVKD. V was clipped by 8 bases and J by 6 bases, with 15 bases between them. CDR3 length: 13 residues. The CDR3 sequence: CAIGSGPADTQYF. In DNA, the CDR3 is TGTGCCATCGGTAGCGGTCCCGCCGATACGCAGTATTTT.

The V and J genes are TRBV30 and TRBJ1-4, with D tentatively TRBD1 (6 bases). This CDR3 has 13 amino acids. CDR1 GTSNPN and CDR2 SVGIG come from the germline V gene (reference sequence). V was trimmed by 2 bases and J by 8 bases, leaving 12 bases between them. The CDR3 reads CAWSSPQGEKLFF. The CDR3 region has the DNA TGTGCCTGGAGTTCCCCCCAGGGGGAAAAACTGTTTTTT. Using reference TRBV30 and TRBJ1-4 for the parts outside the CDR3, the full variable domain is SQTIHQWPATLVQPVGSPLSLECTVEGTSNPNLYWYRQAAGRGLQLLFYSVGIGQISSEVPQNLSASRPQDRQFILSSKKLLLSDSGFYLCAWSSPQGEKLFFGSGTQLSVL.

V and J are TRBV2 and TRBJ1-2, with 11 bases that match TRBD1. With V trimmed by 5 bases and J by 7 bases, 6 bases remained unmatched. Germline-derived CDR1 and CDR2 are SNHLY and FYNNEI. CDR3 length: 14 amino acids. The CDR3: CASSMGQGEIGYTF. CDR3 DNA sequence: TGTGCCAGCAGTATGGGACAGGGGGAGATTGGCTACACCTTC.

The chain joins TRBV6-5 to TRBJ1-2; D perhaps matches TRBD1 (6 bases). Trimming left V 7 bases short and J 3 bases short, with 18 bases between. This CDR3 region has 15 residues. The V gene's germline CDR1 is MNHEY and CDR2 SVGAGI. The CDR3 here is CASTGQSPTDYGYTF. The CDR3 DNA reads as TGTGCCAGCACCGGACAGTCGCCCACCGACTATGGCTACACCTTC.

This chain uses TRBV6-1 with TRBJ1-6; the D gene is possibly TRBD1 (5 bases). The CDR3 sequence is 14 residues long. Per germline, CDR1 MNHNS and CDR2 SASEGT. V lost 2 bases and J lost 10, with 12 bases in between. CDR3: CASSENLTVSPLHF. In DNA, the CDR3 is TGTGCCAGCAGTGAAAATCTGACAGTCTCACCCCTCCACTTT.

This clone was counted once. This chain connects TRBV4-1 to TRBJ1-5; maybe TRBD1 (6 bases). The V gene lost 4 bases and the J gene lost 3 bases, with 19 bases spanning the gap. CDR3 length: 17 residues. The germline CDR1 and CDR2 sequences are MGHRA and YSYEKL. Here the CDR3 reads CASSPRLPGGHNQPQHF. The CDR3, as DNA: TGCGCCAGCAGCCCTCGATTGCCGGGGGGCCACAATCAGCCCCAGCATTTT.

V usage is TRBV4-1 and J usage is TRBJ2-1; 10 bases line up with TRBD1. From germline, CDR1 is MGHRA and CDR2 YSYEKL. There are 16 residues in the CDR3. J gave up 0 bases and V 6 bases, and 5 bases lay outside the gene matches. In DNA, the CDR3 is TGCGCCAGCAGTTGGACAGGGGGAGGCTCCTACAATGAGCAGTTCTTC. Translation gives CASSWTGGGSYNEQFF.

The V and J genes are TRBV6-5 and TRBJ1-1, with 8 bases fitting TRBD1. The CDR3 totals 15 residues. In germline, CDR1 is MNHEY, CDR2 SVGAGI. V lost 5 bases to trimming and J lost 5 bases; unmatched junction nucleotides: 10. The CDR3 DNA sequence: TGTGCCAGCAGTACTCGGACAGGGCAATTAACTGAAGCTTTCTTT. It yields the protein CASSTRTGQLTEAFF.